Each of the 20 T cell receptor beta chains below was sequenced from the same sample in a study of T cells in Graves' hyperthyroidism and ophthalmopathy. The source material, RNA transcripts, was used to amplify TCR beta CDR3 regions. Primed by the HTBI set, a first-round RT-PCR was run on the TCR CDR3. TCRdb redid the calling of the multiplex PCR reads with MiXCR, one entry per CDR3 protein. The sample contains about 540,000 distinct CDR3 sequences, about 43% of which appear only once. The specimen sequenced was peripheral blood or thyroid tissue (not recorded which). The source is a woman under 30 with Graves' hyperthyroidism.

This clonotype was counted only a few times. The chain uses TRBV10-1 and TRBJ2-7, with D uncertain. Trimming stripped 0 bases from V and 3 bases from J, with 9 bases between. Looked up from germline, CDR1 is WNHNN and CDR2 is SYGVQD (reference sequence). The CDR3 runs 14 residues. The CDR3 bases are TGCGCCAGCAGTGAGTCCGGCCAAGGCTACGAGCAGTACTTC. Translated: CASSESGQGYEQYF.

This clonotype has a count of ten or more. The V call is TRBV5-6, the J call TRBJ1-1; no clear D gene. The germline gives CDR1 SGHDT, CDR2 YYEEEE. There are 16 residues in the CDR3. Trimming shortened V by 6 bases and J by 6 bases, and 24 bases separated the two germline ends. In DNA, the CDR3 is TGTGCCAGCACCTCTGAGCAAGGGTGGGATTCTGCTGAAGCTTTCTTT. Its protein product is CASTSEQGWDSAEAFF.

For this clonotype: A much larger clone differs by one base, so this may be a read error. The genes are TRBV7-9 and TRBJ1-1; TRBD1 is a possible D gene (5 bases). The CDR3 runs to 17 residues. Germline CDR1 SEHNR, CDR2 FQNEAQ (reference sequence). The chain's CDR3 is CASGFTGTVQWGYEAFF. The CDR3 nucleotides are TGTGCCAGCGGCTTTACCGGGACGGTGCAGTGGGGTTATGAAGCTTTCTTT.

CDR3 DNA: TGTGCCAGCAGCCGCCCGGGACTAGCGGGAGCTTTCTTT. Translating gives CASSRPGLAGAFF. The chain carries TRBV7-2 and TRBJ1-1, with D possibly being TRBD1 (5 bases). V was cut by 5 bases and J by 10 bases, with 17 bases left in between. The CDR3 covers 13 residues. Germline CDR1 SGHTA, CDR2 FQGNSA.

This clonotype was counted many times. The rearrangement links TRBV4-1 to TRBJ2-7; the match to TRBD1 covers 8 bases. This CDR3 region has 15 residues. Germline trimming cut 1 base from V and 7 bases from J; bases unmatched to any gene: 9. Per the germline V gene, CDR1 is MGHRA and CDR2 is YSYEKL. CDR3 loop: CASSQVATGVKEQYF. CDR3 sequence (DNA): TGCGCCAGCAGCCAAGTGGCGACAGGGGTTAAAGAGCAGTACTTC.

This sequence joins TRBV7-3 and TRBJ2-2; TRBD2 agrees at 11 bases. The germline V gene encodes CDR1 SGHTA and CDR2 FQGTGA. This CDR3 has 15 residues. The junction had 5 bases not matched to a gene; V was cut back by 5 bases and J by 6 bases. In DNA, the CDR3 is TGTGCCAGCAGCCCGACTAGCGGGGAGTCCGGGGAGCTGTTTTTT. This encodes CASSPTSGESGELFF.

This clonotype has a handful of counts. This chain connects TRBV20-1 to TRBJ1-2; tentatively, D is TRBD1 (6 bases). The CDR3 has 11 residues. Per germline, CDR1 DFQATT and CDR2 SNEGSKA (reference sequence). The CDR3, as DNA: TGCAGCGCAGGGGTTGGCTATGGCTACACCTTC. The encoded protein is CSAGVGYGYTF.

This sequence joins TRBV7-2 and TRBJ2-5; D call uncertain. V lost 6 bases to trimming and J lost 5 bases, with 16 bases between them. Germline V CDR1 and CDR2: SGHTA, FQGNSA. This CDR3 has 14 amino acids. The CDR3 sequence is CASRRESGYETQYF. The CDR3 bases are TGTGCCAGCAGGAGAGAGAGTGGATATGAGACCCAGTACTTC. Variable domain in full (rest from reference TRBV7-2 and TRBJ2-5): GAGVSQSPSNKVTEKGKDVELRCDPISGHTALYWYRQSLGQGLEFLIYFQGNSAPDKSGLPSDRFSAERTGGSVSTLTIQRTQQEDSAVYLCASRRESGYETQYFGPGTRLLVL.

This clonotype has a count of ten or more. The CDR3 bases are TGTGCCAGCAGCCCACAGGGGCTTTCCTACTACGAGCAGTACTTC. It codes for CASSPQGLSYYEQYF. The chain joins TRBV14 to TRBJ2-7; TRBD1 agrees at 7 bases. This CDR3 has 15 residues. Germline values: CDR1 SGHDN, CDR2 FVKESK. V dropped 4 bases and J dropped 3; count of bases not matched to a gene: 9.

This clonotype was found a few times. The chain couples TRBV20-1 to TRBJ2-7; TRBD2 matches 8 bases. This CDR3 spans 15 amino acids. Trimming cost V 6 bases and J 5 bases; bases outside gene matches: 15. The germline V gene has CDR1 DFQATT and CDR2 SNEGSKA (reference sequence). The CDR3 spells CSATFPGGGLDEQYF. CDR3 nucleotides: TGCAGTGCAACCTTCCCGGGCGGGGGGCTGGACGAGCAGTACTTC.

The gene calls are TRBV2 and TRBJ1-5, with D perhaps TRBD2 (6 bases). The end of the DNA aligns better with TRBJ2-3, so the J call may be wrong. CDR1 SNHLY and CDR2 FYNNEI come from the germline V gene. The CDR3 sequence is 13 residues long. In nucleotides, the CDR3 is TGTGCCAGCGGCGGAGGGGCGCCGGATACGCAGTATTTT. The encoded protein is CASGGGAPDTQYF.

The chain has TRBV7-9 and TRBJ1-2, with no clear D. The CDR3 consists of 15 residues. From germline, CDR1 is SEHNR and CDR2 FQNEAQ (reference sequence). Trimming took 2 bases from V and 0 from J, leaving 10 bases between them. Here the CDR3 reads CASSLTRVANYGYTF. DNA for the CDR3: TGTGCCAGCAGCTTAACGAGGGTAGCTAACTATGGCTACACCTTC.

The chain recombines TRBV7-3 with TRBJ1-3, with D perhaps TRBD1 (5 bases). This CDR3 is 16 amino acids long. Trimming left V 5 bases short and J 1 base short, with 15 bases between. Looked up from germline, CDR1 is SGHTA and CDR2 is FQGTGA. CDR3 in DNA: TGTGCCAGCAGCCGAACTCTGGGGGGGTCTGGAAACACCATATATTTT. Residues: CASSRTLGGSGNTIYF.

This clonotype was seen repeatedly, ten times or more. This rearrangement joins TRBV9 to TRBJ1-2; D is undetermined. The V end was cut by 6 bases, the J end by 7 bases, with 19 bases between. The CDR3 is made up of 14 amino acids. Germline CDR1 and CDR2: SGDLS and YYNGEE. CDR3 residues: CASTRLEVLVGYTF. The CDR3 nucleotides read TGTGCCAGCACCAGACTGGAGGTTTTGGTTGGCTACACCTTC.

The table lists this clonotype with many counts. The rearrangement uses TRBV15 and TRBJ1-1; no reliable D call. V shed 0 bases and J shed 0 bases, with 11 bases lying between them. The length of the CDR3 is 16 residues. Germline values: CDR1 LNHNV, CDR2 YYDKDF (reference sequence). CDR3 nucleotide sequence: TGTGCCACCAGCAGAGATCTAAGGGAGGTGAACACTGAAGCTTTCTTT. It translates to CATSRDLREVNTEAFF.

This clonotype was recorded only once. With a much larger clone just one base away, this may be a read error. The CDR3, as DNA: TGTGCCAGCAGTGAAGGGGGGGGGGACTATGGCTACACCTTC. Protein product: CASSEGGGDYGYTF. J is TRBJ1-2 and V is TRBV2, with D maybe TRBD1 (5 bases). Germline V gene sequence: CDR1 SNHLY, CDR2 FYNNEI. Trimming cost V 1 base and J 3 bases, with 9 bases left between them. The CDR3 has 14 residues.

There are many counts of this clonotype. CDR3 bases: TGCGCCAGCAGTGAGGGACTCTCGTATGGCTACACCTTC. Its protein is CASSEGLSYGYTF. The chain has TRBV10-1 and TRBJ1-2; D gene unclear. CDR1 WNHNN and CDR2 SYGVQD come from the germline V gene (reference sequence). CDR3 size: 13 residues. V was shortened by 2 bases and J by 5 bases, with 9 bases between the two germline ends.

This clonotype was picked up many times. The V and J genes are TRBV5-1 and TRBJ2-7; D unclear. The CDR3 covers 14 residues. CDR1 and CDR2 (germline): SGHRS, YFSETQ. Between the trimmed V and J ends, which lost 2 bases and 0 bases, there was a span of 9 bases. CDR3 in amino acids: CASSFNADSYEQYF. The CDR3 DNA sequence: TGCGCCAGCAGCTTCAATGCTGACTCCTACGAGCAGTACTTC.

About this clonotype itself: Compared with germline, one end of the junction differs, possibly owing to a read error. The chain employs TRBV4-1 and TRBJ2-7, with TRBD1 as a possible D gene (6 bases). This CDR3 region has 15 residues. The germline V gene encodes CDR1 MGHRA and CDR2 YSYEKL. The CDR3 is CASSQPGQGSCEQYF. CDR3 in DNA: TGCGCCAGCAGCCAGCCCGGCCAGGGGTCCTGCGAGCAGTACTTC.

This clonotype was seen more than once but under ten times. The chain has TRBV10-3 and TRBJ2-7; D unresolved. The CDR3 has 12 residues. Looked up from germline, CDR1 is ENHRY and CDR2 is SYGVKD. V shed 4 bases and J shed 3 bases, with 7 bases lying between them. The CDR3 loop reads CAISGQDYEQYF. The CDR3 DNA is TGTGCCATCAGTGGGCAGGACTACGAGCAGTACTTC.